This T cell receptor (beta chain) is drawn from a study of cytomegalovirus exposure and HLA in healthy donors (dated by TCRdb to the late 2010s). Regarding the research as a whole: In an earlier analysis of several hundred of the donors, around 300 Gb of sequence data and 90 million to 120 million unique TCR beta sequences from about 179 million T cells were reported. An early release that covered around 590 HLA-typed donors contained approximately 290 gigabases of sequencing data and 65 million to 100 million unique TCR sequences. The genetic ancestry cluster associated with self-reported Caucasian donors included 70% to 85% of the roughly 400 genotyped donors. The aim of the study was to test whether cataloging public T cell receptors could identify signatures of past pathogen exposure. The study used immunosequencing to profile the T cell repertoires of approximately 690 subjects and linked those repertoires to cytomegalovirus serostatus. Besides the first cohort of 666 subjects, a separate validation cohort made up of 120 different subjects was used. High-throughput TCR immunosequencing, statistical association of individual TCRs with disease status, and machine learning were combined to predict cytomegalovirus infection status. A later analysis re-analyzed previously published TCR beta repertoires from approximately 700 donors and added high-resolution HLA genotyping to study TCR occurrence patterns. The later analysis used no new phenotypic data to find candidate immune exposures, relying instead on TCR beta sequences and their occurrence across donors. To decide whether each TCR beta V gene segment behaved as functional or pseudogenic, an earlier analysis of approximately 620 of the donors relied on high-throughput TCR beta sequencing. Donor age, sex, ethnicity and CMV serostatus were compiled alongside the repertoire data. A later genetic analysis used genome-wide SNP genotypes for 398 of the 666 donors, treating that subset as a discovery cohort. Every repertoire in the discovery cohort had been generated on one and the same sequencing platform. HLA typing included class I and class II loci at four-digit resolution. The number of typed donors differed by locus: about 629-630 for A, B, C, DRB1 and DQB1; some 540 for DQA1; approximately 610 for DPA1; and 400 to 480 for DPB1. Roughly five DR-DQ haplotypes were handled as single units for association and clustering, since linkage in the cohort was strong. On average, around 240,000 unique TCR beta nucleotide sequences were sequenced per donor among a few hundred genotyped donors of the cohort, with roughly 18% of those sequences being non-productive.

The CDR3 goes from the cysteine to the phenylalanine over 15 residues. CDR3 DNA only is kept here, 45 bases in frame from base 1. CDR1 and CDR2 were assigned from the germline V gene as SGHTS and YDEGEE. V is cut back by 2 bases and J by 3 bases, with 4 bases in the junction unmatched. Receptor amplification or capture employed the immunoSEQ multiplex PCR assay. The multiplex PCR relied on a mix of 60 forward primers for TCR Vbeta segments and 13 reverse primers for TCR Jbeta segments. The CDR3 region of rearranged TCR beta genes was amplified from genomic DNA by a multiplex PCR assay. On the Illumina HiSeq System, the amplified TCR beta libraries were sequenced as 87-base-pair reads. The paper's processing steps were these. A later analysis tallied 75 million to 95 million unique TCR beta chains across the 666 repertoires, and about 12 million of those chains were shared by two or more donors. A nearest-neighbor algorithm error-corrected the raw reads and collapsed the reads into unique sequences, merging closely related sequences to remove PCR and sequencing errors. To assign V, D and J gene segments, CDR3 sequences were aligned to IMGT reference sequences. For a sequence to be retained, a match of at least six nucleotides was required to both a V gene segment and a J gene segment. A rearrangement counted as productive if the CDR3 had no stop codons and remained in frame with V and J, and every other rearrangement counted as non-productive. Following IMGT convention, CDR3 was defined as the stretch from the second conserved V-encoded cysteine to the conserved J-encoded phenylalanine. The earlier analysis of about 500 of the donors excluded sequences that lacked an unambiguous match to a single V gene segment. An earlier analysis of approximately 590 of the donors classified V segments as functional when productive rearrangements were above 56.7% and as segregating when the standard deviation between donors was above 5%. A statistical classification framework was built for diagnosing cytomegalovirus status from the catalog of TCR beta chain sequences. V and J gene assignment, in a later analysis, came from comparing TCR nucleotide sequences with IMGT/GENE-DB human TR gene sequences. Using the TCRdist pipeline, a later analysis assigned CDR3 sequences along with most-parsimonious VDJ recombination scenarios. In a later analysis, each TCR beta chain was defined by its CDR3 amino acid sequence together with its V-gene family, and reads without a unique V-gene family were excluded. To address suspected cross-contamination and a sequencing artifact, a later analysis removed several hundred highly shared, low-generation-probability nucleotide sequences. In a later analysis, a clonal expansion index was calculated for each public chain from normalized within-repertoire ranks of inferred template counts. In a later analysis, generation probabilities were computed using a VDJ recombination model fitted to out-of-frame rearrangements, and the results were checked against IGoR. Hypergeometric tests were used in a later analysis to score TCR-TCR, TCR-HLA and TCR-CMV co-occurrence, with a repertoire-size bias correction applied to the TCR pairs. False discovery rates were estimated in a later analysis by permuting HLA or CMV assignments 20 times. In a later analysis, co-occurring TCRs were grouped with DBSCAN, and TCRdist sequence similarity was added when clustering was performed within HLA-allele-positive subsets. Repertoires with fewer than 30,000 or more than 120,000 public chains, plus five repertoires with anomalous nucleotide sharing, were excluded from co-occurrence clustering. Drawn from immuneACCESS, this table holds only the in-frame rearrangements with V and J called that TCRdb kept. Clones are partly lost; checked studies trace under half to an unresolved V gene and leave the rest unexplained. The DNA was the basis for D and trimming; V, J and clone size are from that table. Within this sample are 140,000 or so clones, with around 74% of them counted one time only. The top ten constitute more than 3.5% of the sample.

The study at large found these results: In a later analysis, HLA-associated TCR beta chains showed more clonal expansion and lower generation probabilities than non-associated chains that were equally common. A later genetic analysis associated a missense DCLRE1C variant with V-gene and J-gene trimming of TCR beta chains, and an independent cohort replicated the association. According to a later genetic analysis, donors in an Asian-associated ancestry cluster had fewer N-insertions in productive TCRs than the approximately 700-donor mean. According to a later analysis, parvovirus B19, influenza, CMV and Epstein-Barr virus appeared linked to several top co-occurrence clusters. According to a later analysis, most CMV-associated TCR beta chains appeared to be HLA-restricted, and the HLA associations seemed to be driven largely by CMV exposure. A further reported finding was that TCR beta sequences accurately predicted the HLA-A and HLA-B alleles for most subjects in the first cohort. The cohort was sequenced for TCR beta chains only, and without alpha or paired-chain data the features that could be detected were limited. According to a later analysis, TCR association rates differed among HLA loci, with DRB1 alleles showing the most associated TCRs and HLA-C alleles showing the fewest. It was suggested by the authors that the approach could potentially be generalized to other disease states and immunological phenotypes. Some IMGT-functional V segments, including TRBV6-2 and TRBV6-3, could not be distinguished by the 87-base-pair reads and were therefore excluded. Because counts were too low, 15 or so rarely observed V segments, including chromosome 9 orphons, were excluded from the earlier analysis of under 650 of the donors. Most TCR sequences were observed very rarely across donors, whereas some public TCRs were present in many individuals. Correlated functional status among segregating V segments might be attributable to linkage disequilibrium, but an unknown experimental factor could not be ruled out. In vitro tests confirmed that a few of the cytomegalovirus-associated TCR beta chains recognize cytomegalovirus antigens. The presence/absence analyses assumed that sequencing depth was roughly uniform across donors, and that assumption may not be true. For the cohort, immune exposure information was limited to CMV serostatus. Cytomegalovirus status was reported to be diagnosed by the classifier with high specificity and sensitivity in both the original and validation cohorts. A cluster of highly shared sequence variants was judged likely to be a technical artifact of the sequencing pipeline. Strong co-occurrence of HLA alleles, especially DR and DQ, made assigning TCR associations to individual alleles difficult. In a later analysis, around 15,000 TCR beta sequences were associated with specific HLA alleles at a false discovery rate of 0.05. In the study, around 150 TCR beta chains were listed as associated with cytomegalovirus. Because HLA typing was unavailable for some donors at each locus, only the typed subset was used in association tests. In an earlier analysis of roughly 500 of the donors, most TCR beta V segments appeared in productive rearrangements about 90% or about 30% of the time, broadly matching IMGT annotations.

Concerning this clone: The antigen it binds to is not known. No quality values exist for individual bases; no much larger clone is one base distant.

The cohort consisted of 666 healthy bone marrow donors. Cohort members were all nominally healthy when sampled, although unrecorded immune exposures were likely present. The donor tested CMV seropositive, placing the donor among the approximately 310 seropositive members of the cohort. A peripheral blood sample was provided by each donor, and peripheral blood mononuclear cells were used for TCR beta sequencing. The Qiagen DNeasy Blood Extraction Kit was used to extract genomic DNA from the blood cell samples. This sequence uses TRBV5-8 and TRBJ2-1, with TRBD2 identical over 8 junction bases. Material: PBMCs. The sequence derives from a man aged 18 to 29 in good health and CMV-seropositive. The CDR3 region has the sequence CASSFRGGLYNEQFF. Here is the DNA: TGTGCCAGCAGCTTTCGGGGGGGCCTCTACAATGAGCAGTTCTTC.